Each of the 22 T cell receptor beta chains below was sequenced from the same sample in a study of Ad26.COV2.S vaccination and SARS-CoV-2 variants. Treatment: roughly 19 received Ad26.COV2.S at low or high dose, single or two shots; several received placebo; per-sample allocation not given. At day 63 after the first vaccine or placebo injection, samples were drawn. Only in-frame clones appear in the TCRdb table, and some are missing; sequencing was by immunoSEQ multiplex PCR. The sample holds 350,000 to 400,000 clones, less than 90% seen once. The sample here was peripheral blood, taken in a trial of Ad26.COV2.S vaccine versus placebo. The receptors come from a person between 18 and 65 years old who received the Ad26.COV2.S COVID-19 vaccine or a placebo.

The chain recombines TRBV29-1 with TRBJ2-2; D ambiguous. Per the germline V gene, CDR1 is SQVTM and CDR2 is ANQGSEA. The CDR3 sequence is 12 residues long. V lost 7 bases to trimming and J lost 4 bases, with 10 bases between them. CDR3: CSGALGTGELFF. CDR3 DNA sequence: TGCAGCGGGGCCTTAGGCACCGGGGAGCTGTTTTTT.

The chain employs TRBV3-1 (or the pseudogene TRBV3-2) and TRBJ1-2, with 7 positions matching TRBD1. CDR1 LGHDT and CDR2 YNNKEL come from the germline V gene (reference sequence). V dropped 0 bases and J dropped 8; count of bases not matched to a gene: 6. This CDR3 is 14 amino acids long. The CDR3 is CASSQDSGGTGYTF. The CDR3 DNA is TGTGCCAGCAGCCAAGATTCAGGGGGAACAGGCTACACCTTC.

The rearrangement joins TRBV4-1 to TRBJ2-1, with D possibly being TRBD2 (5 bases). Trimming took off 4 bases at V and 5 bases at J, with 27 bases between the two ends. The CDR3 spans 19 residues. Germline CDR1 is MGHRA and CDR2 is YSYEKL. In nucleotides, the CDR3 is TGCGCCAGCAGCCTCCCGGTGAGGCGGGCTACGAGTACTCACAATGAGCAGTTCTTC. Translating it yields CASSLPVRRATSTHNEQFF.

This rearrangement joins TRBV13 to TRBJ2-7; 7 nucleotides match TRBD2. V shed 5 bases and J 6 bases; nucleotides not matched to a gene: 4. Germline CDR1 PRHDT, CDR2 FYEKMQ (reference sequence). The CDR3 is made up of 12 amino acids. CDR3 in DNA: TGTGCCAGCAGCCACCGCGGGAGCGAGCAGTACTTC. It is translated as CASSHRGSEQYF.

The rearrangement joins TRBV27 to TRBJ2-7, with TRBD2 identical over 14 bases. CDR1 MNHEY and CDR2 SMNVEV come from the germline V gene (reference sequence). V shed 6 bases and J 5 bases; nucleotides not matched to a gene: 3. This CDR3 comprises 14 residues. The CDR3 loop reads CASSGLAGGHEQYF. The CDR3 DNA sequence: TGTGCCAGCAGCGGACTAGCGGGGGGCCACGAGCAGTACTTC.

The chain has TRBV7-8 and TRBJ2-1; 8 nucleotides align to TRBD2. Germline V lookup: CDR1 SGHVS, CDR2 FQNEAQ. The CDR3 totals 15 residues. V lost 7 bases, J lost 3 bases, and 8 bases stayed unmatched. CDR3 in amino acids: CASTVRLANYNEQFF. The CDR3 coding sequence is TGTGCCAGCACCGTCCGACTAGCGAACTACAATGAGCAGTTCTTC.

V and J are TRBV6-2 or TRBV6-3 and TRBJ2-1, with TRBD2 as a possible D gene (6 bases). The V gene's germline CDR1 is MNHEY and CDR2 SVGEGT. V lost 3 bases to trimming and J lost 3 bases, with 24 bases between them. This CDR3 has 19 amino acids. The CDR3 reads CASSYKAGIPTTHYNEQFF. In DNA, the CDR3 is TGTGCCAGCAGTTATAAAGCGGGCATACCGACTACTCACTACAATGAGCAGTTCTTC.

The J gene is TRBJ1-1, the V gene TRBV19; D is unresolved. The CDR3 is 15 amino acids. Germline loops: CDR1 LNHDA, CDR2 SQIVND (reference sequence). The ends were cut back, 4 bases at V and 0 bases at J, with 12 bases in the middle. For the CDR3, the DNA is TGTGCCAGTAGTAGGGCCAAGGGAGTGAACACTGAAGCTTTCTTT. This sequence encodes CASSRAKGVNTEAFF.

As DNA, the CDR3 is TGTGCCAGTACCCAATCTGGAAGGACTGAAGCTTTCTTT. Translation gives CASTQSGRTEAFF. This sequence joins TRBV19 and TRBJ1-1; D is ambiguous. CDR3 size: 13 residues. The V and J ends lost 7 bases and 5 bases respectively, with 14 bases between them. Germline values: CDR1 LNHDA, CDR2 SQIVND (reference sequence).

This clone was seen once. The V gene is TRBV5-1, the J gene TRBJ2-1; D unresolved. V lost 0 bases to trimming and J lost 5 bases, with 9 bases between them. This CDR3 has 14 residues. Germline lookup yields CDR1 SGHRS and CDR2 YFSETQ. As DNA, the CDR3 is TGCGCCAGCAGCTTGGCCTCTGGGAACAATGAGCAGTTCTTC. Protein product: CASSLASGNNEQFF.

V and J are TRBV19 and TRBJ2-7; 10 bases fit TRBD2. This CDR3 is built from 14 residues. V trimming: 5 bases; J trimming: 2 bases; junction bases outside the gene matches: 3. The germline V gene encodes CDR1 LNHDA and CDR2 SQIVND (reference sequence). The CDR3 DNA reads TGTGCCAGTAGTCGGCTAGCGGGGGCCTACGAGCAGTACTTC. Protein product: CASSRLAGAYEQYF.

V and J are TRBV10-1 and TRBJ1-2; 8 nucleotides align to TRBD1. Germline V CDR1 and CDR2: WNHNN, SYGVQD (reference sequence). V shed 3 bases and J 7 bases; nucleotides not matched to a gene: 4. The CDR3 contains 13 residues. Written as DNA, the CDR3 is TGCGCCAGCAGTGACCGGACAGGGTCTGGCTACACCTTC. It translates to CASSDRTGSGYTF.

The CDR3 DNA reads as TGTGCCAGCGCTGGAGGAGGGTATAGCAATCAGCCCCAGCATTTT. Its translation: CASAGGGYSNQPQHF. The chain is built from TRBV27 and TRBJ1-5; D not resolved. The length of the CDR3 is 15 residues. V dropped 8 bases and J dropped 0 bases, with 14 bases sitting between them. CDR1 and CDR2 from the germline V gene are MNHEY and SMNVEV (reference sequence).

This sequence joins TRBV7-2 and TRBJ1-3; D ambiguous. Germline CDR1 reads SGHTA; CDR2 reads FQGNSA. The germline V and J ends were trimmed by 2 bases and 0 bases, with 14 bases remaining between them. The CDR3 has 17 amino acids. The CDR3 DNA is TGTGCCAGCAGCTTAATGGCTGAGATCCTCTCTGGAAACACCATATATTTT. It yields the protein CASSLMAEILSGNTIYF.

The genes are TRBV18 and TRBJ1-3, with TRBD1 as a possible D gene (6 bases). The CDR3 has 14 amino acids. Germline V gene data show CDR1 as KGHSH and CDR2 as LQKENI. The ends were cut back, 5 bases at V and 5 bases at J, with 13 bases in the middle. CDR3 region: CASSIGQTRNTIYF. The CDR3 region has the DNA TGTGCCAGCTCAATTGGACAGACCAGAAACACCATATATTTT.

The table lists this clone with a few counts. The DNA of the CDR3 is TGCGCCAGCAGCCATCCGCCCGACGGGGTCCTCCACTTT. This translates into CASSHPPDGVLHF. J is TRBJ1-6 and V is TRBV4-1; unclear D gene. This CDR3 region has 13 residues. V was pared by 3 bases and J by 15 bases, with 15 bases between. The germline CDR1 and CDR2 sequences are MGHRA and YSYEKL.

To note about this clone: At one boundary the junction diverges from the germline segment, which might be a read error. The chain joins TRBV18 to TRBJ2-3, with 8 bases identical to TRBD2. There are 17 residues in the CDR3. CDR1 KGHSH and CDR2 LQKENI come from the germline V gene. The CDR3 DNA follows: TGTGCCAGCGCACCGGGGGGGACGTCCGTTAGCACAGATACGCAGTATTTT. Its translation: CASAPGGTSVSTDTQYF.

V gene TRBV6-6 combines with J gene TRBJ2-7; tentative D call: TRBD2 (6 bases). Germline lookup yields CDR1 MNHNY and CDR2 SVGAGI (reference sequence). This CDR3 has 15 amino acids. V lost 2 bases and J lost 0, with 11 bases in between. The CDR3 sequence: CASSYETRGSYEQYF. Written as DNA, the CDR3 is TGTGCCAGCAGTTACGAGACTAGAGGCTCCTACGAGCAGTACTTC.

This chain uses TRBV7-6 with TRBJ1-4; D is perhaps TRBD1 (6 bases). The CDR3 runs 15 residues. Germline V gives CDR1 SGHVS, CDR2 FNYEAQ. V was cut by 1 base and J by 8 bases, with 14 bases left in between. In DNA, the CDR3 is TGTGCCAGCAGCTTAGGAAGGGGGGACGGGGAAAAACTGTTTTTT. It codes for CASSLGRGDGEKLFF.

The chain couples TRBV5-1 to TRBJ1-1; no clear D. The germline CDR1 and CDR2 sequences are SGHRS and YFSETQ. Trimming left V 0 bases short and J 1 base short, with 13 bases between. This CDR3 region has 16 residues. This CDR3 reads CASSLDRPLKNTEAFF. The DNA of the CDR3 is TGCGCCAGCAGCTTGGACAGACCGCTAAAGAACACTGAAGCTTTCTTT.

V is TRBV7-6 and J is TRBJ2-1; 7 positions agree with TRBD2. The V gene's germline CDR1 is SGHVS and CDR2 FNYEAQ. Trimming took 1 base from V and 8 from J; bases not matched to a gene: 8. CDR3 size: 15 residues. The CDR3 sequence is CASSLDPSGGDEQFF. In nucleotides, the CDR3 is TGTGCCAGCAGCTTAGATCCTAGCGGAGGGGATGAGCAGTTCTTC.

The V gene is TRBV14, the J gene TRBJ2-1; 14 bases align to TRBD2. Germline V gene data show CDR1 as SGHDN and CDR2 as FVKESK. V gave up 4 bases and J gave up 6 bases; unmatched junction bases: 2. CDR3 size: 15 residues. The DNA for the CDR3 is TGTGCCAGCAGCCGACTAGCGGGGGGGCCCAATGAGCAGTTCTTC. As protein: CASSRLAGGPNEQFF.